This TCR beta chain was sequenced for a study of blood T cell repertoires in COVID-19 (dated by TCRdb to the early 2020s). Study-level background: The collaborator samples originated in the United States, Italy and Spain and spanned the acute and convalescent phases of COVID-19. The sample metadata nearly always contained a de-identified subject ID, COVID-19 status, age in years and sex. Samples were obtained from the ongoing ImmuneRACE study (first 160 participants) and from about 1,300 subjects provided by 6 global collaborators. HLA class I and class II types, where available, came from metadata supplied by the sample provider rather than from assay-based typing. The prospective study material was composed of cDNA or gDNA derived from T cells, B-cell-depleted T cells, or PBMCs. Subjects who had been exposed to COVID-19, were actively infected with it, or had recovered from it provided the deeply sampled blood TCRbeta repertoires that made up the dataset. The repertoires were released in a freely available public database meant as a resource for research on the immune response to SARS-CoV-2. Broader findings and caveats from the paper: How much clinical and demographic metadata was included differed by source and by participant, and the metadata was provided uncurated.

Taken from the germline V gene, the CDR1 and CDR2 loops are KGHDR and SFDVKD. The CDR3 runs 15 residues from the cysteine to the phenylalanine. Kept here is only the CDR3 DNA, which spans 45 bases and is read in frame from base 1. The V end loses 0 bases and the J end loses 1 base, and a stretch of 5 bases separates them. Regarding this clone: Which antigen it targets is not known. No base quality information exists; no much larger clone differs at one position.

Collaborating institutions collected whole blood in K2EDTA tubes following their own protocols. For TCRbeta analysis, collaborators shipped samples as frozen whole blood, isolated PBMCs, or DNA extracted from either of those sample types. The immunoSEQ Assay, a bias-controlled multiplex PCR, was used to amplify TCRbeta CDR3 regions from genomic DNA. Per the authors' processing: The number of nucleated cells in each sample was estimated from the amplification of reference gene primers within the assay. To quantify the absolute abundance of each unique TCRbeta CDR3 rearrangement, sequence reads were collapsed and filtered. For each sample, productive Simpson clonality was calculated as the square root of Simpson's diversity index across productive rearrangements. TCRdb obtained this table from immuneACCESS and retained in-frame rearrangements with V and J assigned. These tables miss some clones; where compared with another copy, unresolved V genes account for less than half of the shortfall, and the remainder is unexplained. The V and J calls and clone size are taken from that table; D and trimming were inferred from the DNA. The sample profile shows roughly 39,000 clones; approximately 86% of them were found once. In total, the top ten clones hold about 8.8% of the sample.

Sequencing used peripheral blood. The rearrangement combines TRBV24-1 with TRBJ2-2; matching of 5 bases hints at TRBD2 as the D gene. The origin of this receptor is a woman of 80 years or more with active COVID-19. The DNA is as follows: TGTGCCACCAGTGATTTGACTAGGAACACCGGGGAGCTGTTTTTT. Its translation is CATSDLTRNTGELFF.